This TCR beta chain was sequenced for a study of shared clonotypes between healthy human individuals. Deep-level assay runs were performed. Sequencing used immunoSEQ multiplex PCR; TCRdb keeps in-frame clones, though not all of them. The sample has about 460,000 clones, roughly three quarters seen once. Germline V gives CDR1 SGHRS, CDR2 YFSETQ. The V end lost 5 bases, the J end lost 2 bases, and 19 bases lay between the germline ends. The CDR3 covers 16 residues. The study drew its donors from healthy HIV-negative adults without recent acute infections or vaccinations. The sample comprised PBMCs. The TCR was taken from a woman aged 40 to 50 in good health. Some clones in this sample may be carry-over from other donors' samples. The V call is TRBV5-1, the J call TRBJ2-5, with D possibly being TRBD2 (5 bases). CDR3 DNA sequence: TGCGCCAGCAGTCTTTTGGGGAGCGGCAGTCAAGAGACCCAGTACTTC. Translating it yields CASSLLGSGSQETQYF.